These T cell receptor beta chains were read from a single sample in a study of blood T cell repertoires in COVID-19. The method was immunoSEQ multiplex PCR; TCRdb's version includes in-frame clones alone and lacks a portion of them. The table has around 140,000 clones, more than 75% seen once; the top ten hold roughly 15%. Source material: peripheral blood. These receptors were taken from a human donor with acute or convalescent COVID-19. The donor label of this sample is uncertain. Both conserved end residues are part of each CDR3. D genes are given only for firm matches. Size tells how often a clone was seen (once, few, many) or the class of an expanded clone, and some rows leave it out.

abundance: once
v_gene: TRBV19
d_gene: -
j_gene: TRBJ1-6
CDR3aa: CASRISPGGRGSPLHF
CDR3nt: TGTGCCAGTAGGATTTCCCCGGGGGGACGAGGCTCACCCCTCCACTTT

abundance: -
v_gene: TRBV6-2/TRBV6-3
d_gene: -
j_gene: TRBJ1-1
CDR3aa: CASSYAGPRTEAFF
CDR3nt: TGTGCCAGCAGTTACGCGGGGCCGAGGACTGAAGCTTTCTTT

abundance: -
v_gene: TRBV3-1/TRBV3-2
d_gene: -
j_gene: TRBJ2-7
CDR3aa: CASSQAQGYRYF
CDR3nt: TGTGCCAGCAGCCAAGCGCAGGGATATCGGTACTTC

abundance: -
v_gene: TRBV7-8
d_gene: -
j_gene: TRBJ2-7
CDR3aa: CASSLGPRDYEQYF
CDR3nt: TGTGCCAGCAGCTTAGGCCCGCGGGACTACGAGCAGTACTTC

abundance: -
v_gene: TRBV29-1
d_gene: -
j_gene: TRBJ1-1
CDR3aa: CSVDGGRDTEAFF
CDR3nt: TGCAGCGTTGACGGGGGTAGGGACACTGAAGCTTTCTTT

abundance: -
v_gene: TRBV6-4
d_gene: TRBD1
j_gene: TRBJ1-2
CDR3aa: CASSLTGTGGRYGYTF
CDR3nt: TGTGCCAGCAGCCTTACCGGGACAGGGGGCCGCTATGGCTACACCTTC

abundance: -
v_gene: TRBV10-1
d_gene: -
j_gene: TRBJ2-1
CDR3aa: CASTPSGSYNEQFF
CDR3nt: TGCGCCAGCACTCCCAGCGGAAGCTACAATGAGCAGTTCTTC

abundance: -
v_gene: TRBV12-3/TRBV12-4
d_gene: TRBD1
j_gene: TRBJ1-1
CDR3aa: CASSRDRETEAFF
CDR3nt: TGTGCCAGCAGTAGGGACAGGGAAACTGAAGCTTTCTTT

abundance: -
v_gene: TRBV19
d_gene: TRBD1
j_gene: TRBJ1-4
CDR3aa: CASSIRGQGNEKLFF
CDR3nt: TGTGCCAGTAGTATCCGGGGACAGGGTAATGAAAAACTGTTTTTT

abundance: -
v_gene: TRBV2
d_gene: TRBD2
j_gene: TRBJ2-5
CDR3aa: CASAAGGQTQYF
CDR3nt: TGTGCCAGCGCCGCGGGAGGGCAGACCCAGTACTTC

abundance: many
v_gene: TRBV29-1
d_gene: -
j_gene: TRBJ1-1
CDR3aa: CSVEGIQGTTEAFF
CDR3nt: TGCAGCGTTGAAGGAATCCAGGGAACCACTGAAGCTTTCTTT

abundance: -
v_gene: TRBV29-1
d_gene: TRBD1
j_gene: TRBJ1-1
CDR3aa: CSVDGDRGTEAFF
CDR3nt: TGCAGCGTTGACGGGGACAGGGGCACTGAAGCTTTCTTT

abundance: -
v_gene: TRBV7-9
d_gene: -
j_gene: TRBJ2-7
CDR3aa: CASSYRRGHEQYF
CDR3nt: TGTGCCAGCAGCTATAGGAGGGGCCACGAGCAGTACTTC

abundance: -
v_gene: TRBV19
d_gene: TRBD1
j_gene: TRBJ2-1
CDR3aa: CASSMDRDLNEQFF
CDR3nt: TGTGCCAGTAGTATGGACAGGGATCTCAATGAGCAGTTCTTC

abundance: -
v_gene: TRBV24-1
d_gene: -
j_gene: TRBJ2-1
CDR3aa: CATSDPQGTNEQFF
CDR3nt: TGTGCCACCAGTGATCCACAGGGCACGAATGAGCAGTTCTTC

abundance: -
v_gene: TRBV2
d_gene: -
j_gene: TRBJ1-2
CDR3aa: CASRGAGFGYGYTF
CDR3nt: TGTGCCAGCAGGGGCGCTGGTTTCGGCTATGGCTACACCTTC

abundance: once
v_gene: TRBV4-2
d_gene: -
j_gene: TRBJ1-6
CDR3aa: CASSQELSGARQPLHF
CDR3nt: TGTGCCAGCAGCCAAGAGTTGTCAGGGGCGCGACAACCCCTCCACTTT

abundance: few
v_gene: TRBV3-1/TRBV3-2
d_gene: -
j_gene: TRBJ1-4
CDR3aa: CASSYKIQALNEKLFF
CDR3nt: TGTGCCAGCAGCTACAAGATCCAGGCCTTAAATGAAAAACTGTTTTTT

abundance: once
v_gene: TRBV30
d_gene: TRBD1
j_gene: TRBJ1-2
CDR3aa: CAWSPDRGNYGYTF
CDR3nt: TGTGCCTGGAGTCCAGACAGGGGAAACTATGGCTACACCTTC

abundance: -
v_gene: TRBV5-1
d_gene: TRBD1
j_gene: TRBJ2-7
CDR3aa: CASSPLTGREQYF
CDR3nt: TGCGCCAGCAGCCCCCTGACAGGGCGGGAGCAGTACTTC

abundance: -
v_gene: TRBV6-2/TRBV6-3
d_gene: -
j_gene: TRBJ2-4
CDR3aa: CASSYQGTAKNIQYF
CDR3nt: TGTGCCAGCAGTTACCAGGGGACAGCCAAAAACATTCAGTACTTC

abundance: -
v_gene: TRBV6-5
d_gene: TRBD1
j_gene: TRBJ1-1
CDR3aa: CASSYWQGAMNTEAFF
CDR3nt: TGTGCCAGCAGTTACTGGCAGGGGGCAATGAACACTGAAGCTTTCTTT

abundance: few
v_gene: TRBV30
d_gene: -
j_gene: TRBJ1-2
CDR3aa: CAWGGAYGTQGYTF
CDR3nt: TGTGCCTGGGGGGGGGCTTACGGGACACAAGGCTACACCTTC

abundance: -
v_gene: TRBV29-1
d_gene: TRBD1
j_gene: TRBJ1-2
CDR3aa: CSVSTGGDGYTF
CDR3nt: TGCAGCGTTTCCACAGGGGGTGACGGCTACACCTTC

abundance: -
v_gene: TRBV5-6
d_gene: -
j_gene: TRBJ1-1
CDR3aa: CASSIFEYPSLKSAFF
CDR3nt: TGTGCCAGCAGCATATTCGAGTACCCCTCGCTGAAATCGGCTTTCTTT

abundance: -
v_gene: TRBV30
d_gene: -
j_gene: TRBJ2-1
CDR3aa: CAWSVLGRGALNEQFF
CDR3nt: TGTGCCTGGAGTGTACTAGGCAGGGGGGCGTTGAATGAGCAGTTCTTC

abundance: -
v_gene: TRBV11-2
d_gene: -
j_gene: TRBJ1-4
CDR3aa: CASSLAQFNEKLFF
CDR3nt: TGTGCCAGCAGCTTAGCTCAGTTTAATGAAAAACTGTTTTTT

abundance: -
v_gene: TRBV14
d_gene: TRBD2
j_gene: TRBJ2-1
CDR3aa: CASSQGRGGHHEQFF
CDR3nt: TGTGCCAGCAGCCAAGGTCGGGGGGGCCATCATGAGCAGTTCTTC

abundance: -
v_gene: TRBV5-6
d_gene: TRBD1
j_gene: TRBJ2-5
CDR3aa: CASSLGQGAETQYF
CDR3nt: TGTGCCAGCAGCTTAGGACAGGGGGCAGAGACCCAGTACTTC

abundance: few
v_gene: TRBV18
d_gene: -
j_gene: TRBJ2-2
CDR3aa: CASSPTGTNTGELFF
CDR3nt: TGTGCCAGCTCACCAACAGGGACGAACACCGGGGAGCTGTTTTTT

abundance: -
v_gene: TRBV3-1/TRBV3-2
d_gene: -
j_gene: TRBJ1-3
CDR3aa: CASSQDFPGTILSGNTIYF
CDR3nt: TGTGCCAGCAGCCAAGACTTTCCGGGGACAATATTATCTGGAAACACCATATATTTT

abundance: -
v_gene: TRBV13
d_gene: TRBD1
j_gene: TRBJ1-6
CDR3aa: CASSSSGQGRDSPLHF
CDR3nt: TGTGCCAGCAGCTCATCGGGACAGGGTAGGGATTCACCCCTCCACTTT